These 15 T cell receptor beta chains share one sample of origin, sequenced in a study of CD8+ T cells in alopecia areata. In each case, RNA was isolated and then reverse transcribed into cDNA as the sequencing template. Generated by immunoSEQ multiplex PCR, the TCRdb table keeps only in-frame clones and is missing some. The repertoire consists of some 190,000 clones, with approximately 57% occurring once and the leading ten covering over 1%. Treatment of the sample: oral pan-JAK inhibitor, 5-10 mg twice daily. The sample consisted of CD4+ T cells sorted from blood, taken at week 24, from a patient treated with tofacitinib. These receptor sequences come from a human donor with alopecia areata.

The rearrangement links TRBV29-1 to TRBJ1-1, with 8 bases fitting TRBD1. J gave up 1 base and V 7 bases, and 8 bases lay outside the gene matches. Germline CDR1 reads SQVTM; CDR2 reads ANQGSEA. CDR3 length: 14 residues. The CDR3 DNA reads as TGCAGCGCACGGTGGGACAGGCGGAACACTGAAGCTTTCTTT. It yields the protein CSARWDRRNTEAFF.

Comments on this clone: Within the sample, other DNA sequences also encode this same CDR3. V and J are TRBV20-1 and TRBJ1-1, with D uncertain. The CDR3 totals 11 residues. Germline loops: CDR1 DFQATT, CDR2 SNEGSKA (reference sequence). V was pared by 2 bases and J by 5 bases, with 6 bases between. The CDR3 region is CSARRDTEAFF. CDR3 bases: TGCAGTGCTAGAAGGGATACTGAAGCTTTCTTT.

This clone was observed a handful of times. The chain employs TRBV30 and TRBJ1-6, with a weak D call TRBD1 (6 bases). V dropped 4 bases and J dropped 2 bases, with 12 bases sitting between them. There are 15 residues in the CDR3. Looked up from germline, CDR1 is GTSNPN and CDR2 is SVGIG (reference sequence). In nucleotides, the CDR3 is TGTGCCTGGAACACGGACAGCACCTATAATTCACCCCTCCACTTT. This encodes CAWNTDSTYNSPLHF.

The chain recombines TRBV6-5 with TRBJ2-7; no clear D. There are 14 residues in the CDR3. Germline V gives CDR1 MNHEY, CDR2 SVGAGI. The V gene lost 4 bases and the J gene lost 1 base, with 11 bases spanning the gap. CDR3 region: CASSSTASSYEQYF. In DNA, the CDR3 is TGTGCCAGCAGTTCTACGGCGTCATCCTACGAGCAGTACTTC.

The chain links TRBV5-4 to TRBJ1-2, with TRBD1 identical over 7 bases. J lost 7 bases, V lost 4 bases, and 7 bases had no gene match. Germline CDR1 is SGHNT and CDR2 is YYREEE (reference sequence). The length of the CDR3 is 13 residues. CDR3 sequence (DNA): TGTGCCAGCAGCCAAACAGGGGTGGCTGGCTACACCTTC. This sequence encodes CASSQTGVAGYTF.

The CDR3 coding sequence is TGTGCCGGGACCGGGACGGGAAATTACGAGCAGTACTTC. It yields the protein CAGTGTGNYEQYF. J is TRBJ2-7 and V is TRBV30; D possibly matches TRBD1 or TRBD2 (5 bases each). This CDR3 is built from 13 residues. V was clipped by 8 bases and J by 4 bases, with 18 bases between them. Germline V gene lookup returns CDR1 GTSNPN and CDR2 SVGIG (reference sequence).

The chain recombines TRBV5-1 with TRBJ2-3; TRBD1 matches at 8 bases. In germline, CDR1 is SGHRS, CDR2 YFSETQ. The length of the CDR3 is 15 residues. With 0 bases clipped from V and 8 bases from J, the junction kept 8 bases outside the gene matches. The CDR3 protein is CASSLAVTGEGTQYF. CDR3 coding DNA: TGCGCCAGCAGCTTGGCCGTGACAGGGGAAGGTACGCAGTATTTT.

The V call is TRBV5-4, the J call TRBJ1-1; D call uncertain. Trimming shortened V by 4 bases and J by 1 base, and 14 bases separated the two germline ends. The CDR3 covers 15 residues. Germline values: CDR1 SGHNT, CDR2 YYREEE (reference sequence). CDR3 DNA sequence: TGTGCCAGCAGCACCCTGGAACAACCGAACACTGAAGCTTTCTTT. Amino acids: CASSTLEQPNTEAFF.

This clone was observed a single time. The V call is TRBV2, the J call TRBJ1-4; D gene unclear. Germline V gene sequence: CDR1 SNHLY, CDR2 FYNNEI. The CDR3 extends over 12 amino acids. Trimming pared 7 bases from V and 7 bases from J, leaving 10 bases between. The CDR3 loop is CASTGETEKLFF. The CDR3 coding sequence is TGTGCCAGCACAGGCGAGACTGAAAAACTGTTTTTT.

The chain carries TRBV5-1 and TRBJ2-7, with TRBD2 identical over 8 bases. With 2 bases clipped from V and 3 bases from J, the junction kept 10 bases outside the gene matches. CDR1 SGHRS and CDR2 YFSETQ come from the germline V gene. This CDR3 is built from 16 residues. This chain's CDR3 is CASSLSPGGGLYEQYF. In nucleotides, the CDR3 is TGCGCCAGCAGCTTAAGTCCCGGCGGGGGGCTCTACGAGCAGTACTTC.

The chain combines TRBV27 with TRBJ2-6; perhaps TRBD2 as D (5 bases). The germline CDR1 and CDR2 sequences are MNHEY and SMNVEV (reference sequence). The CDR3 loop spans 18 amino acids. V dropped 2 bases and J dropped 0 bases, with 14 bases sitting between them. CDR3 residues: CASSLGPTGYSGANVLTF. The CDR3 DNA sequence: TGTGCCAGCAGTTTAGGCCCCACGGGATACTCTGGGGCCAACGTCCTGACTTTC.

This clone occurred a few times. The chain links TRBV10-3 to TRBJ1-1; 7 nucleotides line up with TRBD1. The V gene's germline CDR1 is ENHRY and CDR2 SYGVKD. V shed 4 bases, J shed 0 bases, and the junction held 11 bases outside the gene matches. The CDR3 contains 17 residues. The CDR3 region has the DNA TGTGCCATCAGTGCTATACCGGGACAGACCATGAACACTGAAGCTTTCTTT. Translation: CAISAIPGQTMNTEAFF.

This clone was detected a few times. The chain uses TRBV29-1 and TRBJ2-7, with D unresolved. V was cut by 4 bases and J by 7 bases, with 8 bases left in between. The germline V gene has CDR1 SQVTM and CDR2 ANQGSEA. CDR3 length: 10 residues. The CDR3 sequence is CSVVIVEQYF. In DNA form, the CDR3 reads TGCAGCGTTGTAATCGTGGAGCAGTACTTC.

The V and J genes are TRBV27 and TRBJ2-1, with TRBD2 matching 7 bases. CDR3 length equals 16 residues. V shed 8 bases and J 0 bases; nucleotides not matched to a gene: 10. The germline V gene encodes CDR1 MNHEY and CDR2 SMNVEV (reference sequence). This CDR3 reads CASGLWGGSSYNEQFF. For the CDR3, the DNA is TGTGCCAGCGGACTTTGGGGGGGGAGCTCCTACAATGAGCAGTTCTTC.

CDR3: CSVVGLLTRDTQYF. The CDR3 DNA reads as TGCAGCGTTGTCGGGCTTCTAACAAGGGATACGCAGTATTTT. The genes are TRBV29-1 and TRBJ2-3, with D unresolved. Germline assignment: CDR1 SQVTM and CDR2 ANQGSEA. This CDR3 is built from 14 residues. Trimming took off 4 bases at V and 6 bases at J, with 17 bases between the two ends.